One and the same sample provided the 19 T cell receptor beta chains below, sequenced in a study of molecular identifiers for immune sequencing clone quantification. A single record per CDR3 protein comes from TCRdb applying MiXCR to the PCR reads. The data show 600,000 to 650,000 distinct CDR3 sequences, just under 20% seen once. The source material was naive CD8+ T cells from blood, with Jurkat cell RNA spiked in. Subset defined: FACS-sorted CD8+CD4-CCR7+CD45RA+ naive T cells. These receptor sequences come from a human donor in good health. Some libraries in this study had Jurkat cell RNA spiked in.

Note on this clonotype: This could be a read error, since a much larger clone is one nucleotide away. This likely comes from a read error, as the CDR3 has no conserved phenylalanine or tryptophan at its end. This rearrangement joins TRBV11-1 to TRBJ2-7, with D possibly being TRBD2 (5 bases). The length of the CDR3 is 12 residues. Trimming took 3 bases from V and 3 from J, leaving 6 bases between them. CDR1 SGHAT and CDR2 FQDESV come from the germline V gene (reference sequence). CDR3 sequence: CASSFEGYEQYL. CDR3 in DNA: TGTGCCAGCAGCTTCGAGGGCTACGAGCAGTACCTC.

This clonotype was seen a few times. The gene calls are TRBV7-6 and TRBJ1-1; TRBD1 might be the D (5 bases). Trimming left V 8 bases short and J 1 base short, with 11 bases between. The CDR3 runs 13 residues. The germline gives CDR1 SGHVS, CDR2 FNYEAQ. The CDR3 loop reads CASGQGTNTEAFF. The CDR3 region has the DNA TGTGCCAGCGGCCAGGGAACGAACACTGAAGCTTTCTTT.

This clonotype was counted a few times. At one boundary the junction diverges from the germline segment, which might be a read error. The chain uses TRBV5-3 and TRBJ2-3; maybe TRBD2 (7 bases). Being an ORF, TRBV5-3 has a function that is uncertain. CDR3 length: 15 amino acids. DNA of the CDR3: TGTGCCAGCTCTGCTATCTGGGGGGGCGCAGACACCTTGTACTTT. Residues: CASSAIWGGADTLYF.

This clonotype was observed a handful of times. The chain carries TRBV4-3 and TRBJ1-2; D is unclear. Germline assignment: CDR1 LGHNA and CDR2 YSLEER. The ends were cut back, 0 bases at V and 8 bases at J, with 10 bases in the middle. The CDR3 has 13 amino acids. The CDR3 DNA is TGCGCCAGCAGCCAAGAAGGAAGTTCAGGCTACACCTTC. Amino acids: CASSQEGSSGYTF.

Ten or more counts support this clonotype. The rearrangement links TRBV20-1 to TRBJ1-5; D is possibly TRBD1 (5 bases). The V end was cut by 1 base, the J end by 6 bases, with 16 bases between. Germline V lookup: CDR1 DFQATT, CDR2 SNEGSKA (reference sequence). This CDR3 region has 15 residues. In nucleotides, the CDR3 is TGCAGTGCTAGAGTGGTTGGAGTGGGGGGTCAGCCCCAGCATTTT. Encoded protein: CSARVVGVGGQPQHF.

The chain couples TRBV7-9 to TRBJ2-5, with TRBD1 matching 7 bases. Trimming took 5 bases from V and 5 from J; bases not matched to a gene: 8. Germline CDR1 and CDR2: SEHNR and FQNEAQ (reference sequence). This CDR3 has 14 amino acids. The CDR3 region is CASSPQGTMETQYF. The CDR3, as DNA: TGTGCCAGCAGCCCACAGGGGACGATGGAGACCCAGTACTTC.

The chain joins TRBV2 to TRBJ1-5; 10 bases match TRBD1. The length of the CDR3 is 14 residues. Per germline, CDR1 SNHLY and CDR2 FYNNEI. Unmatched junction bases numbered 6, after V lost 6 bases and J lost 7 bases. For the CDR3, the DNA is TGTGCCAGCAGGCCCGACAGGGGGCCACAGCCCCAGCATTTT. Translated, it gives CASRPDRGPQPQHF.

CDR3 sequence: CASSLEDRETDTQYF. For the CDR3, the DNA is TGTGCCAGCAGCTTGGAGGACAGGGAGACAGATACGCAGTATTTT. The gene calls are TRBV5-4 and TRBJ2-3; 8 bases align to TRBD1. CDR3 size: 15 residues. CDR1 is SGHNT, CDR2 YYREEE, per germline (reference sequence). V gave up 0 bases and J gave up 3 bases; unmatched junction bases: 3.

The chain carries TRBV9 and TRBJ1-2; no firm D call. CDR3 size: 16 residues. Trimming stripped 4 bases from V and 3 bases from J, with 19 bases between. Germline V lookup: CDR1 SGDLS, CDR2 YYNGEE. The CDR3 region has the DNA TGTGCCAGCAGCTCCCCGACAAGGTCCCAGGACTATGGCTACACCTTC. Its translation: CASSSPTRSQDYGYTF. Full variable domain (outside the CDR3, taken from reference TRBV9 and TRBJ1-2): DSGVTQTPKHLITATGQRVTLRCSPRSGDLSVYWYQQSLDQGLQFLIQYYNGEERAKGNILERFSAQQFPDLHSELNLSSLELGDSALYFCASSSPTRSQDYGYTFGSGTRLTVV.

This clonotype appeared many times. The J gene is TRBJ2-3, the V gene TRBV9; the match to TRBD2 covers 9 bases. Per germline, CDR1 SGDLS and CDR2 YYNGEE. The V and J ends lost 6 bases and 2 bases, in that order; junction bases with no gene match: 10. The CDR3 covers 16 residues. This CDR3 reads CASNAAGGLITDTQYF. Written as DNA, the CDR3 is TGTGCCAGCAACGCGGCGGGAGGGTTGATCACAGATACGCAGTATTTT.

This clonotype turned up a few times. The gene calls are TRBV5-1 and TRBJ1-1; no definite D call. The length of the CDR3 is 15 residues. V shed 2 bases and J shed 2 bases, with 13 bases lying between them. Looked up from germline, CDR1 is SGHRS and CDR2 is YFSETQ. The CDR3 DNA reads TGCGCCAGCAGCTTCGAGTCGGAGAAAAACACTGAAGCTTTCTTT. Its protein is CASSFESEKNTEAFF.

Turning to this clonotype: An end of the junction differs from the germline gene, which may be a read error. The chain couples TRBV3-1 to TRBJ1-1; tentative D call: TRBD1 (5 bases). The CDR3 extends over 17 amino acids. CDR1 is LGHDT, CDR2 YNNKEL, per germline (reference sequence). For the CDR3, the DNA is TGTGCCAGCAGCCCAGCCAGGTGTAAGGGGATGAACGCTGAAGCTTTCTTT. Its translation: CASSPARCKGMNAEAFF. The whole variable domain, filled in from reference TRBV3-1 and TRBJ1-1, reads DTAVSQTPKYLVTQMGNDKSIKCEQNLGHDTMYWYKQDSKKFLKIMFSYNNKELIINETVPNRFSPKSPDKAHLNLHINSLELGDSAVYFCASSPARCKGMNAEAFFGQGTRLTVV.

Only a few counts were recorded for this clonotype. The chain joins TRBV13 to TRBJ2-3; no definite D call. The V end was cut by 5 bases, the J end by 0 bases, with 18 bases between. Germline V lookup: CDR1 PRHDT, CDR2 FYEKMQ (reference sequence). The CDR3 sequence is 17 residues long. CDR3 bases: TGTGCCAGCAGCAGGGCAGAAACTGAATTTAGCACAGATACGCAGTATTTT. It encodes CASSRAETEFSTDTQYF.

This clonotype was seen ten or more times. The chain links TRBV3-1 to TRBJ2-3; 7 nucleotides align to TRBD2. The CDR3 totals 14 residues. CDR1 and CDR2 (germline): LGHDT, YNNKEL (reference sequence). Trimming cost V 0 bases and J 8 bases; bases outside gene matches: 5. This CDR3 reads CASSQEWGGGTQYF. DNA of the CDR3: TGTGCCAGCAGCCAAGAATGGGGGGGAGGTACGCAGTATTTT.

The chain recombines TRBV7-9 with TRBJ2-3; maybe TRBD1 (6 bases). The V and J ends lost 5 bases and 4 bases respectively, with 22 bases between them. CDR1 and CDR2 from the germline V gene are SEHNR and FQNEAQ (reference sequence). This CDR3 has 17 amino acids. CDR3 sequence: CASSPPGHRSLADTQYF. For the CDR3, the DNA is TGTGCCAGCAGCCCCCCGGGACACCGCAGTTTAGCAGATACGCAGTATTTT.

About this clonotype itself: This may be a read error: a much more frequent sequence differs by one nucleotide. The CDR3 here is CASSESGTGGTQYF. For the CDR3, the DNA is TGTGCCAGCAGTGAATCCGGGACGGGGGGGACCCAGTACTTC. This sequence joins TRBV25-1 and TRBJ2-5; 7 bases align to TRBD2. V shed 1 base and J 7 bases; nucleotides not matched to a gene: 6. Per the germline V gene, CDR1 is MGHDK and CDR2 is SYGVNS. The CDR3 extends over 14 amino acids.

This clonotype was seen a handful of times. Mismatch with germline at one junction end may stem from a read error. The DNA of the CDR3 is TGTGCCTGCAGCTTAGTTTCAGCGGGAGCCACAGATACGCAGTATTTT. The encoded protein is CACSLVSAGATDTQYF. The V gene is TRBV7-9, the J gene TRBJ2-3; 8 nucleotides align to TRBD2. The CDR3 is 16 amino acids. Germline V gene sequence: CDR1 SEHNR, CDR2 FQNEAQ (reference sequence).

This clonotype was counted at least ten times. The genes are TRBV20-1 and TRBJ1-5; the match to TRBD1 covers 7 bases. Germline CDR1 and CDR2: DFQATT and SNEGSKA (reference sequence). The CDR3 sequence is 20 residues long. The ends lost 2 bases at V and 2 bases at J; junction bases unmatched: 21. This chain's CDR3 is CSARFSGQGVLYWGNQPQHF. The CDR3 coding sequence is TGCAGTGCTAGATTTTCCGGGCAGGGGGTTTTATATTGGGGCAATCAGCCCCAGCATTTT.

The rearrangement joins TRBV27 to TRBJ2-7; perhaps TRBD1 as D (6 bases). The CDR3 length is 14 residues. The ends were cut back, 4 bases at V and 1 base at J, with 11 bases in the middle. Looked up from germline, CDR1 is MNHEY and CDR2 is SMNVEV (reference sequence). The CDR3 loop is CASSSHRESYEQYF. CDR3 bases: TGTGCCAGCAGTTCCCACAGGGAGTCCTACGAGCAGTACTTC.